This TCR beta chain originates from a study of T cell changes during pregnancy in multiple sclerosis. CDR1 and CDR2 (germline): SGHTA, FQGNSA. This CDR3 region has 16 residues. J lost 5 bases, V lost 3 bases, and 4 bases had no gene match. Data came from immunoSEQ multiplex PCR; TCRdb stores just in-frame clones and leaves some out. Among roughly 75,000 clones listed, approximately 92% were seen once. The chain is built from TRBV7-2 and TRBJ2-2; 12 positions agree with TRBD1. The source was peripheral blood, collected in the third trimester of pregnancy. The clonotype was recovered from a female donor in good health, enrolled as a control in a pregnancy study. The CDR3 DNA reads as TGTGCCAGCAGCTTTAGGGACAGGGGGCAAACCGGGGAGCTGTTTTTT. Encoded protein: CASSFRDRGQTGELFF.